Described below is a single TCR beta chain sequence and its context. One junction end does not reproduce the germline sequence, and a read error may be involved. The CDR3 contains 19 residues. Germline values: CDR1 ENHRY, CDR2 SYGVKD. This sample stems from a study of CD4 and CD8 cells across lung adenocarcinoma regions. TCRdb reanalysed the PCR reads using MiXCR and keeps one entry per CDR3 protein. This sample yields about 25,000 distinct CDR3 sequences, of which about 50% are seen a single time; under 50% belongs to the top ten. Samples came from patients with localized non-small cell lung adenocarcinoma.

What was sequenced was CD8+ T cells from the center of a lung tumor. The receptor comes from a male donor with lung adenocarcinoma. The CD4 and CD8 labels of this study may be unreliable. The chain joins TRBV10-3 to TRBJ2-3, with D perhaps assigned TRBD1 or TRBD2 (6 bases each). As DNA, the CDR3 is TGTGCCATCAGTGTACCCGTGGGGACTGGGGGCCGGGACCTAGATACGCAGTACTTT. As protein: CAISVPVGTGGRDLDTQYF.